The source of this T cell receptor beta chain is a study of read filtering for tumor transcriptome and immune sequencing. Study details: 8 patients were R-ISS I, 16 were R-ISS II, six or seven were R-ISS III. IR-seq gave about 4.05 to 11 million TCR reads per sample; RNA-seq gave about 80 to 1,400. Study findings and constraints: IR-seq captured clonotypes deeper and more reliably than RNA-seq.

Molecular barcoded adaptors covering alpha/delta and beta/gamma chains were used on around 400 ng RNA. TCRdb redid the calling of the reads with MiXCR, one entry per CDR3 protein. The sample contains roughly 56,000 distinct CDR3 sequences, under 20% of which appear only once. This clonotype was seen repeatedly, ten times or more. Its antigen remains unidentified. At the time of active disease, bone marrow was collected from every patient. The sequence came from a donor at least 40 years old with multiple myeloma. Sequencing was carried out using a population of CD138-negative cells sorted from bone marrow.

CDR3 bases: TGTGCCAGCAGCTCCTGGGGTGAAGGCCTCAATCGAAACGAGCAGTACTTC. Translating it yields CASSSWGEGLNRNEQYF. The chain employs TRBV11-2 and TRBJ2-7; D is undetermined. CDR3 size: 17 residues. V lost 4 bases and J 5 bases, leaving 24 bases between the germline ends. Germline assignment: CDR1 SGHAT and CDR2 FQNNGV.